This is a list of T cell receptor beta chains from one sample in a study of blood T cell repertoires in COVID-19. Clones were read by immunoSEQ multiplex PCR, and TCRdb kept only the in-frame ones, dropping some. The table records roughly 250,000 clones, 75% to 90% of them present only once. Sequenced: PBMCs or T cells enriched from blood (not recorded which). The receptors come from a woman younger than 45 who had recovered from COVID-19. Both conserved end residues are part of each CDR3. Fields, in order: D gene, J gene, clone size, V gene, CDR3 protein, CDR3 DNA. The D gene is left open where the match is weak. The size field is filled for only some rows; it gives once, few, many or a size class.

D gene: .
J gene: TRBJ2-1
clone size: .
V gene: TRBV6-5
CDR3 protein: CASSYLAGSSYNEQFF
CDR3 DNA: TGTGCCAGCAGTTACCTTGCGGGAAGCTCCTACAATGAGCAGTTCTTC

D gene: TRBD1
J gene: TRBJ2-2
clone size: .
V gene: TRBV10-3
CDR3 protein: CAISVGVQGSLTGELFF
CDR3 DNA: TGTGCCATCAGTGTTGGAGTACAGGGGTCCCTCACCGGGGAGCTGTTTTTT

D gene: TRBD1
J gene: TRBJ1-5
clone size: .
V gene: TRBV25-1
CDR3 protein: CASSFGTGVGQPQHF
CDR3 DNA: TGTGCCAGCTCATTCGGGACAGGGGTAGGTCAGCCCCAGCATTTT

D gene: .
J gene: TRBJ1-1
clone size: once
V gene: TRBV5-1
CDR3 protein: CASSLGAGNTEAFF
CDR3 DNA: TGCGCCAGCAGCTTGGGGGCCGGGAACACTGAAGCTTTCTTT

D gene: TRBD1
J gene: TRBJ1-6
clone size: .
V gene: TRBV5-5
CDR3 protein: CASKTGVSSPLHF
CDR3 DNA: TGTGCCAGCAAGACAGGGGTGTCTTCACCCCTCCACTTT

D gene: TRBD2
J gene: TRBJ2-1
clone size: once
V gene: TRBV7-8
CDR3 protein: CASKLADYNEQFF
CDR3 DNA: TGTGCCAGCAAACTAGCGGACTACAATGAGCAGTTCTTC

D gene: .
J gene: TRBJ1-1
clone size: .
V gene: TRBV28
CDR3 protein: CASFRNTEAFF
CDR3 DNA: TGTGCCAGCTTCCGGAACACTGAAGCTTTCTTT

D gene: TRBD1
J gene: TRBJ1-5
clone size: once
V gene: TRBV6-5
CDR3 protein: CASSNDRGQGQPQHF
CDR3 DNA: TGTGCCAGCAGCAACGACAGGGGGCAGGGGCAGCCCCAGCATTTT

D gene: .
J gene: TRBJ1-2
clone size: .
V gene: TRBV7-2
CDR3 protein: CASSLALGSRGYTF
CDR3 DNA: TGTGCCAGCAGCTTAGCGCTCGGGTCAAGGGGCTACACCTTC

D gene: .
J gene: TRBJ1-6
clone size: .
V gene: TRBV7-9
CDR3 protein: CASSSDNYSPLHF
CDR3 DNA: TGTGCCAGCAGCTCTGATAACTATTCACCCCTCCACTTT

D gene: .
J gene: TRBJ1-5
clone size: .
V gene: TRBV7-2
CDR3 protein: CASSWRGNHQPQHF
CDR3 DNA: TGTGCCAGCAGCTGGAGGGGCAACCATCAGCCCCAGCATTTT

D gene: .
J gene: TRBJ1-5
clone size: .
V gene: TRBV21-1
CDR3 protein: CASSKRCQGLNQPQHF
CDR3 DNA: TGTGCCAGCAGCAAAAGGTGCCAGGGGCTCAATCAGCCCCAGCATTTT

D gene: TRBD1
J gene: TRBJ2-7
clone size: .
V gene: TRBV19
CDR3 protein: CASSEDRNRPYEQYF
CDR3 DNA: TGTGCCAGTAGTGAGGACAGGAACCGCCCCTACGAGCAGTACTTC

D gene: TRBD1
J gene: TRBJ1-1
clone size: .
V gene: TRBV27
CDR3 protein: CASSLTGTAGTGAFF
CDR3 DNA: TGTGCCAGCAGTTTAACCGGGACAGCCGGAACTGGGGCTTTCTTT

D gene: TRBD1
J gene: TRBJ1-6
clone size: .
V gene: TRBV3-1/TRBV3-2
CDR3 protein: CASTPSTGDAPPLHF
CDR3 DNA: TGTGCCAGCACCCCCTCGACAGGGGACGCCCCACCCCTCCACTTT

D gene: .
J gene: TRBJ2-7
clone size: few
V gene: TRBV25-1
CDR3 protein: CASSESTRVKVQYF
CDR3 DNA: TGTGCCAGCAGTGAATCAACACGGGTCAAGGTGCAGTACTTC

D gene: TRBD2
J gene: TRBJ2-3
clone size: .
V gene: TRBV9
CDR3 protein: CANTGTSGSDSDTQYF
CDR3 DNA: TGTGCCAACACGGGAACTAGCGGGAGTGATTCAGATACGCAGTATTTT

D gene: TRBD2
J gene: TRBJ2-3
clone size: .
V gene: TRBV2
CDR3 protein: CASLGAGVMTDTQYF
CDR3 DNA: TGTGCCAGCCTCGGGGCGGGGGTGATGACAGATACGCAGTATTTT

D gene: TRBD2
J gene: TRBJ2-3
clone size: once
V gene: TRBV11-2
CDR3 protein: CASSPGGVGIGDTQYF
CDR3 DNA: TGTGCCAGCAGCCCGGGGGGGGTAGGAATTGGAGATACGCAGTATTTT

D gene: .
J gene: TRBJ1-5
clone size: few
V gene: TRBV5-3
CDR3 protein: CARTSRPHDTGQPQHF
CDR3 DNA: TGTGCCAGAACTTCTAGGCCGCACGATACAGGTCAGCCCCAGCATTTT